This section outlines one T cell receptor (beta chain) sequence together with its context. This sample is part of a study of siplizumab effects on memory and regulatory T cells. Assay used: immunoSEQ multiplex PCR; TCRdb lists only in-frame clones, some missing. The sample includes more than 85,000 clones, just under 90% of them seen just once. This CDR3 region has 13 residues. The germline V gene has CDR1 SNHLY and CDR2 FYNNEI. V was shortened by 3 bases and J by 5 bases, with 10 bases between the two germline ends. Sequencing was done on a sample of CD4+ T cells sorted from blood. The sequence was obtained from a human donor in good health. This rearrangement joins TRBV2 to TRBJ2-5, with a weak D call TRBD2 (6 bases). The DNA of the CDR3 is TGTGCCAGCAGTGACCCCGGAGGGGAGACCCAGTACTTC. Protein product: CASSDPGGETQYF.